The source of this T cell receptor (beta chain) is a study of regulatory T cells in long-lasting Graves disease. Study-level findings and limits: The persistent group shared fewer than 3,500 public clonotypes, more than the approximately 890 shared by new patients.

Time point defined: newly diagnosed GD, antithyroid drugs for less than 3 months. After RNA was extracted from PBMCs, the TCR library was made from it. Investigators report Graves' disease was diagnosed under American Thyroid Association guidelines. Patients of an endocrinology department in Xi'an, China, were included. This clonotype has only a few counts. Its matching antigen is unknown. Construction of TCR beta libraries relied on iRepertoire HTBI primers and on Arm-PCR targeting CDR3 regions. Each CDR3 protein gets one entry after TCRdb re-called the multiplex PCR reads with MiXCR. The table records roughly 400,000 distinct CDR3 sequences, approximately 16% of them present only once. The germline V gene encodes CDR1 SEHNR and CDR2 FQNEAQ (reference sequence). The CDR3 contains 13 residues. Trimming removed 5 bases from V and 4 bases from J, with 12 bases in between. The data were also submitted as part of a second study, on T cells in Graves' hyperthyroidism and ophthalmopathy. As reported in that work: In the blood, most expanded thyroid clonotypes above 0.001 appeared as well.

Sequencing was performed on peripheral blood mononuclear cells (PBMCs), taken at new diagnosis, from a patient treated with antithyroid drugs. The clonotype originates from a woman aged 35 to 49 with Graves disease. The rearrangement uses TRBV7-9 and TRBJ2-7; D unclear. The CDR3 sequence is CASSPDGGYEQYF. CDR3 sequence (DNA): TGTGCCAGCAGCCCTGACGGCGGATACGAGCAGTACTTC.